Described below is a single T cell receptor (beta chain) sequence and its context. What it binds is not known. The data originate from a study of OX40 agonist ivuxolimab in advanced cancers. Regarding the study as a whole: Average numbers of expanded clones were greater in CD8+ T cells than in CD4+.

TCRdb keeps only in-frame clones here, not all; method: immunoSEQ multiplex PCR. The sample has approximately 55,000 clones; approximately 86% are singletons. The sequence was collected from an adult with an advanced solid tumor such as melanoma, head and neck, liver or kidney cancer. Here the sequenced sample was CD4+ or CD8+ T cells sorted from blood, taken in a trial of the OX40 agonist ivuxolimab.

The chain's CDR3 is CASSLALQGREAFF. CDR3 in DNA: TGTGCCAGCAGCTTAGCTTTACAGGGGCGTGAAGCTTTCTTT. The J gene is TRBJ1-1, the V gene TRBV7-9; the match to TRBD1 covers 7 bases. V was pared by 0 bases and J by 7 bases, with 5 bases of the junction left unmatched. The CDR3 totals 14 residues. Per the germline V gene, CDR1 is SEHNR and CDR2 is FQNEAQ (reference sequence).